This T cell receptor beta chain is drawn from a study of shared clonotypes between healthy human individuals. Of note for this clone: Its specificity is not known.

Clones were sequenced by immunoSEQ multiplex PCR, and TCRdb holds only the in-frame ones, with some missing. This table holds about 820,000 clones, 90% to 95% found once. Naive CD8 populations comprised CD45RO-negative cells positively selected for CCR7, excluding terminally differentiated effector memory CD45RA+ cells. Overall study findings and caveats: What rarefaction showed was incomplete sorted-subset sequencing despite large depth. The researchers took only blood, and tissue repertoires probably look different. Few donors restricted represented genetic and exposure-history diversity.

Germline V gene data show CDR1 as MDHEN and CDR2 as SYDVKM. Trimming pared 5 bases from V and 3 bases from J, leaving 14 bases between. The CDR3 spans 14 residues. The rearrangement joins TRBV28 to TRBJ2-7, with unresolved D. The sequence came from a man under 40 in good health. Material for sequencing was naive CD8+ T cells sorted from blood. CDR3 bases: TGTGCCAGCAGTCACCGATTAGGGAACTACGAGCAGTACTTC. This translates into CASSHRLGNYEQYF.